This T cell receptor (beta chain) is from a study of Graves' ophthalmopathy and Graves' hyperthyroidism (dated by TCRdb to the late 2010s). About the study as a whole: Peripheral blood was collected before any treatment was given, at the time of initial diagnosis. To tell Graves' ophthalmopathy apart from Graves' hyperthyroidism, and to predict which patients would progress to ophthalmopathy, the study relied on TCR beta repertoire signatures. In total, 120 to 150 blood samples were TCR-sequenced: 43 ophthalmopathy, under 85 hyperthyroidism and some 17 hyperthyroidism-to-ophthalmopathy patients. To explore V-J signatures that separate ophthalmopathy from hyperthyroidism, a discovery set of 100 patients was enrolled, consisting of 43 with ophthalmopathy and 55 to 65 with stable hyperthyroidism. For independent validation, a separate cohort was made up of 18 hyperthyroidism patients plus 17 patients who later progressed from hyperthyroidism to ophthalmopathy. In roughly 6 hyperthyroidism patients, T-cell repertoires of thyroid tissue and blood were compared. After sampling, hyperthyroidism patients received methimazole starting at 30 mg daily, and ophthalmopathy patients received high-dose intravenous methylprednisolone. For training and testing, the 95 to 100 patients in the discovery cohort were randomly divided in a 7:3 ratio.

Ophthalmopathy patients had moderately to severely active disease, Clinical Activity Score of at least 3, NOSPECS grade of at least 4, and disease duration under 3 months. Patients were excluded if they had other autoimmune diseases, uncontrolled infections, pregnancy or lactation. Diagnosis was based on clinical symptoms, serum thyroxine, TRAb, thyroid ultrasound and orbital computed tomography. Using Ficoll-Paque density gradient centrifugation, PBMCs were isolated from 9 to 10 ml of fresh peripheral blood. Total RNA was extracted using Trizol reagent, and RNA quality was checked on an Agilent 2100 Bioanalyzer. Comments on this clonotype: Its binding antigen is unknown. There are no base qualities to consult, and no much larger clone falls within one base.

V and J lose 11 bases and 4 bases, and a span of 17 bases separates them. The CDR3 runs 14 residues from the cysteine to the phenylalanine. This entry keeps only the CDR3 DNA: 42 bases, framed from base 1. For repertoire sequencing, TCR beta CDR3 regions were amplified from RNA transcripts. The first round was an RT-PCR using HTBI primers with the Qiagen OneStep RT-PCR kit, and this first round was followed by a second-round multiplex PCR, then size selection and purification. Libraries were sequenced on an Illumina HiSeq2000 using paired-end 100 bp reads. The authors' analysis ran thus. SOAPnuke was used to process the reads, removing any read that contained adapters or uncalled bases, had a mean Phred below 15, or lacked an exact match to the constant primer or identifier. COPE v1.2.5 was used to merge high-quality paired reads. Clonotypes were defined as unique nucleotide sequences and were aligned to IMGT TRB V, D and J references using MiTCR v1.1. Only V-J combinations with frequency above 0.0001 were analysed, covering about 99% of repertoires. For each V-J combination, a TCR clonal expansion and chaos score was defined as the ratio of F50 clonal expansion to chaos observed in the TCRdist matrix. Welch's t-statistics and random forest were used to reduce the features to about a dozen V-J combinations, which were then used as input to a naive Bayes classifier. The similarity between thyroid and blood repertoires was quantified using the Morisita-Horn index. TCRdb's own reprocessing of the public reads used fastp at Q25 and MiXCR and kept productive beta chains. Identical CDR3 protein sequences are pooled into one entry, listed with their most common genes and DNA. None of the V and J calls come from the authors' own analysis; TCRdb made them. A total of around 170,000 distinct CDR3 sequences appear in this sample, over 35% of them only once. The top ten hold 5.8% of the sample.

Overall results and qualifications from the work: In validation, the model predicted ophthalmopathy progression with about 70% sensitivity and 72.22% specificity; roughly 11 predicted patients were CT-confirmed with GO in a median of approximately 6.5 months. Most expanded thyroid clonotypes with frequency above 0.001 were also detected in blood, suggesting blood repertoires may reflect the thyroid immune response. Sample size was not statistically predetermined, and group allocation was not concealed from the investigators. In cross-validation, the 13-signature model distinguished ophthalmopathy from stable hyperthyroidism with about 87% sensitivity and approximately 81% specificity, and in the test set the corresponding values were approximately 80% and 68%.

Rearrangement joined TRBV12-3 or TRBV12-4 to TRBJ2-2; the D gene is possibly TRBD1, with 6 bases matching. Sequencing was done on a sample of peripheral blood. This TCR came from a woman in her thirties or forties with Graves' ophthalmopathy. Donor details come from another sample of the same person, matched by shared clones. The sequence in DNA is TGTGCCGGAGCAGACAGGCAGGGCACCGGGGAGCTGTTTTTT. Its translation reads: CAGADRQGTGELFF.